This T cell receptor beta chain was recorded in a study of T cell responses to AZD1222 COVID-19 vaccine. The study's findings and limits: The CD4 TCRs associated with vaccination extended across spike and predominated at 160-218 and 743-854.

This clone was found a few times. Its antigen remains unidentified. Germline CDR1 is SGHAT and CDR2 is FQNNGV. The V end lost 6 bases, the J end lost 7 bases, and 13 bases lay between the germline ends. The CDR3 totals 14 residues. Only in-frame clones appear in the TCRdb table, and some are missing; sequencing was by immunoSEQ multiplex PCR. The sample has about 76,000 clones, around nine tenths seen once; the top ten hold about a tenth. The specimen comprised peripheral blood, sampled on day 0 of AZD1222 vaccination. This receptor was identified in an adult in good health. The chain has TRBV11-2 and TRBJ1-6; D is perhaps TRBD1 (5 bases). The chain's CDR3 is CASRRGATNSPLHF. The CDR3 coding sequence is TGTGCCAGCAGGAGAGGGGCTACCAATTCACCCCTCCACTTT.